Listed here are 10 T cell receptor beta chains from one sample, sequenced in a study of T cells in Graves' hyperthyroidism and ophthalmopathy. RNA transcripts served as the template for amplifying TCR beta CDR3 regions. The TCR CDR3 first-round RT-PCR relied on the HTBI primer set. Via MiXCR, TCRdb re-called the multiplex PCR reads, giving one row per CDR3 protein. The sample records about 180,000 distinct CDR3 sequences, about 9.4% being singletons. The material sequenced was blood. These receptors were obtained from a woman aged 18-29 years with Graves' hyperthyroidism that later progressed to Graves' ophthalmopathy.

This clonotype was observed many times. The V and J genes are TRBV12-3 or TRBV12-4 and TRBJ2-1; D tentatively fits TRBD1 or TRBD2 (5 bases each). V lost 6 bases to trimming and J lost 4 bases, with 16 bases between them. The CDR3 runs 15 residues. CDR3 nucleotides: TGTGCCAGCAGGGCAGCCGGGACCCTGTACAATGAGCAGTTCTTC. It specifies CASRAAGTLYNEQFF.

This clonotype was seen ten or more times. J is TRBJ2-1 and V is TRBV11-2, with D perhaps TRBD1 (6 bases). In germline, CDR1 is SGHAT, CDR2 FQNNGV. V gave up 0 bases and J gave up 0 bases, with 6 bases separating them. This CDR3 is built from 15 residues. The CDR3 loop is CASSLEGASYNEQFF. DNA of the CDR3: TGTGCCAGCAGCTTAGAGGGGGCCTCCTACAATGAGCAGTTCTTC.

The table lists this clonotype with many counts. The V call is TRBV18, the J call TRBJ1-1; no reliable D call. Deletions cut 3 bases from V and 3 bases from J, with 5 bases between. The CDR3 runs 12 residues. The germline V gene has CDR1 KGHSH and CDR2 LQKENI. CDR3 nucleotides: TGTGCCAGCTCACCTTCGGACACTGAAGCTTTCTTT. Residues: CASSPSDTEAFF.

This clonotype was detected only a few times. The junction shows a germline mismatch at one end, possibly a read error. V and J are TRBV14 and TRBJ1-1; D is uncertain. This CDR3 spans 14 amino acids. In germline, CDR1 is SGHDN, CDR2 FVKESK. The CDR3 coding sequence is TGTGCCAGCAGCCTCCGGGCCCTAGCCACTGAAGTTTTCTTT. Amino acid sequence: CASSLRALATEVFF.

This clonotype came up many times. The rearrangement uses TRBV10-3 and TRBJ1-2, with D tentatively TRBD1 (5 bases). Germline V CDR1 and CDR2: ENHRY, SYGVKD. V lost 6 bases and J lost 3, with 11 bases in between. The CDR3 has 13 amino acids. CDR3 amino acids: CAISPDRDYGYTF. Here the CDR3 DNA reads TGTGCCATCAGCCCTGACAGAGACTATGGCTACACCTTC.

This clonotype showed up many times. The CDR3 coding sequence is TGCAGTGCTAAGAATGGACGAGACACTGAAGCTTTCTTT. Its translation: CSAKNGRDTEAFF. The rearrangement joins TRBV20-1 to TRBJ1-1; no firm D call. Germline assignment: CDR1 DFQATT and CDR2 SNEGSKA (reference sequence). Trimming removed 4 bases from V and 3 bases from J, with 12 bases in between. The CDR3 has 13 amino acids.

This clonotype was counted many times. The V gene is TRBV2, the J gene TRBJ2-5; D gene unclear. Trimming stripped 5 bases from V and 2 bases from J, with 9 bases between. Per the germline V gene, CDR1 is SNHLY and CDR2 is FYNNEI. The CDR3 consists of 13 residues. For the CDR3, the DNA is TGTGCCAGCAGTCTACCTAAACAAGAGACCCAGTACTTC. It codes for CASSLPKQETQYF.

V and J are TRBV19 and TRBJ1-5; 12 bases are a match to TRBD1. The CDR3 spans 16 residues. Germline loops: CDR1 LNHDA, CDR2 SQIVND (reference sequence). After removal of 3 bases from V and 6 bases from J, the junction contained 6 bases not matched to a gene. The CDR3 DNA reads as TGTGCCAGTAGTATCGCCGGGACAGGGGGCGGTCAGCCCCAGCATTTT. It encodes CASSIAGTGGGQPQHF.

This clonotype was seen repeatedly, ten times or more. The chain uses TRBV5-5 and TRBJ2-1, with D possibly TRBD2 on 5 matching bases. In germline, CDR1 is SGHKS, CDR2 YYEKEE (reference sequence). This CDR3 region has 13 residues. Deletions cut 4 bases from V and 7 bases from J, with 12 bases between. The CDR3 region is CASSPNGGNEQFF. The CDR3 coding sequence is TGTGCCAGCAGCCCCAATGGCGGGAATGAGCAGTTCTTC.

This clonotype was counted ten times or more. The chain joins TRBV11-2 to TRBJ2-1; D is unresolved. V was cut by 4 bases and J by 1 base, with 11 bases left in between. The CDR3 is made up of 15 amino acids. The germline gives CDR1 SGHAT, CDR2 FQNNGV. The CDR3 nucleotides are TGTGCCAGCAGCTCCGGCGAGGTTTCCTACAATGAGCAGTTCTTC. It is translated as CASSSGEVSYNEQFF.